The rows below give T cell receptor beta chains drawn from one sample of a study of blood T cell repertoires in COVID-19. TCRdb's copy holds only in-frame clones and misses some; the assay was immunoSEQ multiplex PCR. Found here are roughly 130,000 clones, 82% of them singletons; the top ten hold approximately 4.5%. Sequenced material: peripheral blood. These receptors all stem from a woman aged 70-85 years with acute or convalescent COVID-19. CDR3s include the opening cysteine and the closing phenylalanine or tryptophan. D genes are given only for firm matches. Expanded clones are given a class, and other clones once, few, many or no size at all.

- | - | TRBJ1-2 | TRBV7-2 | TGTGCCAGCAGCTTAGACCCCGGAGGCTATGGCTACACCTTC | CASSLDPGGYGYTF
TRBD2 | - | TRBJ2-5 | TRBV7-2 | TGTGCCAGCATGGCTAGCGGGGCCTCCGGGACCCAGTACTTC | CASMASGASGTQYF
- | - | TRBJ1-2 | TRBV15 | TGTGCCACCAGCAGAGATCTGTCCAGGGGCTACACCTTC | CATSRDLSRGYTF
TRBD1 | - | TRBJ1-1 | TRBV6-4 | TGTGCCAGCAGCCCGACAGGGGAGGTCACTGAAGCTTTCTTT | CASSPTGEVTEAFF
- | - | TRBJ2-1 | TRBV10-3 | TGTGCCGCCGGGGGACTTCGCGGAAACAATGAGCAGTTCTTC | CAAGGLRGNNEQFF
TRBD1 | - | TRBJ1-1 | TRBV5-4 | TGTGCCAGCAGCCCAGGGGGGAGACTTAAGAACACTGAAGCTTTCTTT | CASSPGGRLKNTEAFF
- | - | TRBJ2-2 | TRBV7-7 | TGTGCCAGCAGCTTGCTTACGGGGGCCGGGGAGCTGTTTTTT | CASSLLTGAGELFF
- | - | TRBJ2-2 | TRBV18 | TGTGCCAGCTCACCACCAAACTTAGTGAACACCGGGGAGCTGTTTTTT | CASSPPNLVNTGELFF
TRBD1 | - | TRBJ2-2 | TRBV25-1 | TGTGCCAGCACGGGGACAGGAAACACCGGGGAGCTGTTTTTT | CASTGTGNTGELFF
- | - | TRBJ1-2 | TRBV6-1 | TGTGCCAGCAGTGAAGCTGTCAGGGGTGGCTACACCTTC | CASSEAVRGGYTF
- | - | TRBJ1-3 | TRBV5-5 | TGTGCCAGCAGTATAGCAGGGGCCGGAAACACCATATATTTT | CASSIAGAGNTIYF
- | - | TRBJ2-3 | TRBV5-4 | TGTGCCAGCAGCGCCGGGACTTCTCTCCGCACAGATACGCAGTATTTT | CASSAGTSLRTDTQYF
- | - | TRBJ2-2 | TRBV4-3 | TGCGCCAGCAGCCAAGATACCGGGAGTCGGACCGGGGAGCTGTTTTTT | CASSQDTGSRTGELFF
- | - | TRBJ2-1 | TRBV5-6 | TGTGCCAGCAGCACTCCTAGCAATGAGCAGTTCTTC | CASSTPSNEQFF
TRBD1 | few | TRBJ1-2 | TRBV18 | TGTGCCAGCTCACCGGACAGGGTGGATGGCTACACCTTC | CASSPDRVDGYTF
- | - | TRBJ1-2 | TRBV20-1 | TGCAGTGCTTACAATAACTATGGCTACACCTTC | CSAYNNYGYTF
- | - | TRBJ2-2 | TRBV9 | TGTGCCAGCAGCGTAGTAGGAGCAGGGCTAGGCACCGGGGAGCTGTTTTTT | CASSVVGAGLGTGELFF
- | - | TRBJ1-1 | TRBV9 | TGTGCCAGCAGCGTAGGTGGTTCTTCGGGCACTGAAGCTTTCTTT | CASSVGGSSGTEAFF
TRBD1 | few | TRBJ1-2 | TRBV27 | TGTGCCAGCAGTTTGAACAGGGGGACCCTTTTTGGCTACACCTTC | CASSLNRGTLFGYTF
TRBD1 | once | TRBJ2-1 | TRBV7-3 | TGTGCCAGCAGCCCCGGGACAGGGTCCAATGAGCAGTTCTTC | CASSPGTGSNEQFF
- | - | TRBJ1-5 | TRBV10-1 | TGCGCCAGCAGTGAGGGGGCGAATCAGCCCCAGCATTTT | CASSEGANQPQHF
- | - | TRBJ1-1 | TRBV9 | TGTGCCAGCAGCGCAGAAGGGGCGGCCACTGAAGCTTTCTTT | CASSAEGAATEAFF
TRBD2 | once | TRBJ2-3 | TRBV10-2 | TGCGCCAGCAGTTCCCCGACTAGCGGGGGTTCCCGAACAGATACGCAGTATTTT | CASSSPTSGGSRTDTQYF